This T cell receptor beta chain was profiled in a study of cytomegalovirus exposure and HLA in healthy donors. Germline V gives CDR1 ENHRY, CDR2 SYGVKD. J was trimmed by 2 bases and V by 9 bases; bases with no gene match: 11. There are 16 residues in the CDR3. PCR employed 60 Vbeta and 13 Jbeta primers. Using immunoSEQ multiplex PCR, the repertoire was profiled, and TCRdb retains in-frame clones only, with some absent. The sample consists of about 76,000 clones, roughly 76% of them appearing once. Source material: PBMCs. The receptor comes from a woman aged 30 to 39 in good health and CMV-seronegative. The chain is built from TRBV10-3 and TRBJ2-3, with 10 nucleotides matching TRBD2. The CDR3 loop is CAMGDSSGRTTDTQYF. The CDR3 DNA is TGTGCCATGGGTGATAGTAGCGGGAGGACCACAGATACGCAGTATTTT.